This T cell receptor (beta chain) was documented in a study of CD8 T cells in Susac syndrome. The RNA input was roughly 0.45 to 1 ug, and it was reverse transcribed with random hexamers. Each CDR3 protein gets one entry after TCRdb re-called the immunoSEQ multiplex PCR reads with MiXCR. This table holds about 240,000 distinct CDR3 sequences, 90% to 97% found once. The CDR3 is made up of 12 amino acids. The germline gives CDR1 DFQATT, CDR2 SNEGSKA (reference sequence). The V gene lost 2 bases and the J gene lost 11 bases, with 15 bases spanning the gap. The rearrangement joins TRBV20-1 to TRBJ1-1; D perhaps matches TRBD1 (5 bases). The receptor comes from a human donor with Susac syndrome. Sequencing was carried out using CD4+ T cells from PBMCs. The CDR3, as DNA: TGCAGTGCTAGAACCCCAGGGCTTGGGGCTTTCTTT. Protein: CSARTPGLGAFF.